One and the same sample provided the 21 T cell receptor beta chains below, sequenced in a study of T cell clones after liver transplantation. This table comes from immunoSEQ multiplex PCR, and its TCRdb copy is limited to in-frame clones, with some not included. Among 75,000 to 100,000 clones listed, nearly 85% were seen once. Material: CD4+ T cells from blood, obtained just over 45 months after liver transplant. The receptors stem from a human patient who received a liver transplant. The graft donor may have contributed some T cells.

The chain links TRBV19 to TRBJ2-2, with 7 nucleotides matching TRBD2. J gave up 2 bases and V 1 base, and 1 base lay outside the gene matches. Germline CDR1 reads LNHDA; CDR2 reads SQIVND (reference sequence). This CDR3 has 15 residues. The CDR3 here is CASSIGTRNTGELFF. In nucleotides, the CDR3 is TGTGCCAGTAGTATAGGGACTAGAAACACCGGGGAGCTGTTTTTT.

This sequence joins TRBV7-9 and TRBJ2-5; TRBD1 matches 10 bases. V was clipped by 5 bases and J by 3 bases; unmatched bases: 6. Germline CDR1 reads SEHNR; CDR2 reads FQNEAQ (reference sequence). The CDR3 is 15 amino acids. CDR3 DNA sequence: TGTGCCAGCAGCCTGGGACAGGGGAATAAAGAGACCCAGTACTTC. Translation: CASSLGQGNKETQYF. Based on the CDR3 plus reference TRBV7-9 and TRBJ2-5, the full variable domain is DTGVSQNPRHKITKRGQNVTFRCDPISEHNRLYWYRQTLGQGPEFLTYFQNEAQLEKSRLLSDRFSAERPKGSFSTLEIQRTEQGDSAMYLCASSLGQGNKETQYFGPGTRLLVL.

V usage is TRBV18 and J usage is TRBJ1-3; D unclear. Germline lookup yields CDR1 KGHSH and CDR2 LQKENI. Trimming took 3 bases from V and 0 from J, leaving 18 bases between them. This CDR3 has 18 residues. The CDR3 protein is CASSPLPPEPFSGNTIYF. The CDR3 DNA is TGTGCCAGCTCACCGTTACCCCCAGAACCTTTCTCTGGAAACACCATATATTTT.

Only a few counts were recorded for this clone. V and J are TRBV5-1 and TRBJ2-6, with 9 bases identical to TRBD1. The germline CDR1 and CDR2 sequences are SGHRS and YFSETQ. This CDR3 has 18 amino acids. Unmatched junction bases numbered 8, after V lost 4 bases and J lost 0 bases. The CDR3 protein is CASSGSGTGISGANVLTF. The CDR3 nucleotides are TGCGCCAGCAGCGGATCCGGGACAGGGATCTCTGGGGCCAACGTCCTGACTTTC.

The CDR3 protein is CATVRDKKGETQYF. CDR3 coding DNA: TGTGCCACCGTTCGGGACAAGAAGGGAGAGACCCAGTACTTC. The gene calls are TRBV15 and TRBJ2-5, with D maybe TRBD1 (6 bases). Trimming took 8 bases from V and 4 from J, leaving 17 bases between them. Germline values: CDR1 LNHNV, CDR2 YYDKDF (reference sequence). The CDR3 runs to 14 residues.

This clone showed up just a few times. This sequence joins TRBV6-6 and TRBJ2-7; 9 bases line up with TRBD1. The J segment lost 4 bases and the V segment lost 6 bases, leaving 7 bases of the junction unmatched. Germline values: CDR1 MNHNY, CDR2 SVGAGI (reference sequence). The CDR3 is made up of 14 amino acids. The CDR3 protein is CASRGQGIGYEQYF. DNA of the CDR3: TGTGCCAGCAGGGGACAGGGTATAGGGTACGAGCAGTACTTC.

The rearrangement uses TRBV5-4 and TRBJ1-2; tentative D call: TRBD1 (5 bases). Germline V gives CDR1 SGHNT, CDR2 YYREEE (reference sequence). There are 14 residues in the CDR3. V was clipped by 0 bases and J by 6 bases, with 12 bases between them. The CDR3 spells CASSLDQGRNGYTF. DNA for the CDR3: TGTGCCAGCAGCTTGGACCAGGGTAGGAATGGCTACACCTTC.

V usage is TRBV7-3 and J usage is TRBJ2-1; D may correspond to TRBD1 or TRBD2 (5 bases each). The CDR3 contains 15 residues. Per the germline V gene, CDR1 is SGHTA and CDR2 is FQGTGA. V was trimmed by 4 bases and J by 1 base, leaving 11 bases between them. The CDR3 spells CASSSLGGSYNEQFF. CDR3 sequence (DNA): TGTGCCAGCAGCTCTCTTGGGGGTTCCTACAATGAGCAGTTCTTC. The complete variable domain, with remaining parts taken from reference TRBV7-3 and TRBJ2-1, reads GAGVSQTPSNKVTEKGKYVELRCDPISGHTALYWYRQSLGQGPEFLIYFQGTGAADDSGLPNDRFFAVRPEGSVSTLKIQRTERGDSAVYLCASSSLGGSYNEQFFGPGTRLTVL.

This clone was detected only once. CDR3: CASSLGGREYEKLFF. DNA for the CDR3: TGTGCCAGCAGTTTGGGGGGCAGGGAGTATGAAAAACTGTTTTTT. The rearrangement uses TRBV28 and TRBJ1-4, with D possibly TRBD1 on 6 matching bases. Trimming left V 3 bases short and J 6 bases short, with 14 bases between. The germline CDR1 and CDR2 sequences are MDHEN and SYDVKM. CDR3 length: 15 residues.

The chain employs TRBV5-1 and TRBJ2-7; D not resolved. Trimming cost V 2 bases and J 2 bases, with 8 bases left between them. This CDR3 comprises 13 residues. The V gene's germline CDR1 is SGHRS and CDR2 YFSETQ. The chain's CDR3 is CASSLNSAYEQYF. As DNA, the CDR3 is TGCGCCAGCAGCTTAAACAGCGCCTACGAGCAGTACTTC.

The gene calls are TRBV25-1 and TRBJ2-1, with 14 bases identical to TRBD2. Germline CDR1 reads MGHDK; CDR2 reads SYGVNS. The CDR3 spans 15 residues. J was trimmed by 8 bases and V by 4 bases; bases with no gene match: 4. The chain's CDR3 is CASSAGTSGSYEQFF. The DNA of the CDR3 is TGTGCCAGCAGTGCCGGGACTAGCGGGAGCTATGAGCAGTTCTTC.

The rearrangement joins TRBV28 to TRBJ2-7; the match to TRBD2 covers 11 bases. J was trimmed by 2 bases and V by 7 bases; bases with no gene match: 4. The CDR3 runs 14 residues. Germline V gene data show CDR1 as MDHEN and CDR2 as SYDVKM. The CDR3 DNA follows: TGTGCCAGCAAGGTGGGACTAGCGGCCTACGAGCAGTACTTC. Translation: CASKVGLAAYEQYF.

This chain uses TRBV25-1 with TRBJ1-5, with D perhaps matching TRBD1 (6 bases). Germline V gene sequence: CDR1 MGHDK, CDR2 SYGVNS. V was pared by 2 bases and J by 7 bases, with 9 bases between. The CDR3 runs 13 residues. The CDR3 loop reads CASSETGSQPQHF. For the CDR3, the DNA is TGTGCCAGCAGTGAAACAGGGTCCCAGCCCCAGCATTTT.

J is TRBJ1-2 and V is TRBV5-1; TRBD1 aligns across 7 bases. The CDR3 is 14 amino acids. Per germline, CDR1 SGHRS and CDR2 YFSETQ. V trimming: 4 bases; J trimming: 6 bases; junction bases outside the gene matches: 9. CDR3 nucleotide sequence: TGCGCCAGCAGCAGCTCGGGACAGTCGAATGGCTACACCTTC. Translating it yields CASSSSGQSNGYTF.

This clone was counted a single time. The chain couples TRBV4-3 to TRBJ2-1; TRBD2 aligns across 16 bases. V dropped 0 bases and J dropped 7; count of bases not matched to a gene: 3. This CDR3 region has 17 residues. CDR1 LGHNA and CDR2 YSLEER come from the germline V gene. The CDR3 DNA is TGCGCCAGCAGCCAAGATTGGGGACTAGCGGGAGGGAATGAGCAGTTCTTC. It translates to CASSQDWGLAGGNEQFF.

The rearrangement joins TRBV19 to TRBJ2-1; 8 bases match TRBD2. V was clipped by 4 bases and J by 1 base; unmatched bases: 15. CDR3 length equals 19 residues. Per germline, CDR1 LNHDA and CDR2 SQIVND (reference sequence). The CDR3 DNA reads TGTGCCAGTAGTAAAAGCGGGAGTAAAACCTGGGGATCCTACAATGAGCAGTTCTTC. It yields the protein CASSKSGSKTWGSYNEQFF.

This clone has a handful of counts. The chain has TRBV5-4 and TRBJ2-7; possibly TRBD1 or TRBD2 for D (6 bases each). CDR1 is SGHNT, CDR2 YYREEE, per germline (reference sequence). The CDR3 has 16 amino acids. The V and J ends lost 5 bases and 5 bases respectively, with 23 bases between them. CDR3 sequence (DNA): TGTGCCAGCAGTACCAGTGAGGGGGGCGGTGAGGACGAGCAGTACTTC. Translated, it gives CASSTSEGGGEDEQYF.

V and J are TRBV10-1 and TRBJ2-5, with D possibly being TRBD1 or TRBD2 (7 bases each). Trimming stripped 7 bases from V and 1 base from J, with 16 bases between. Germline loops: CDR1 WNHNN, CDR2 SYGVQD (reference sequence). The CDR3 totals 15 residues. For the CDR3, the DNA is TGCGCCAGCATGGGCAGGGGGGGGTCCCAAGAGACCCAGTACTTC. Residues: CASMGRGGSQETQYF.

This sequence joins TRBV5-1 and TRBJ1-4; D is ambiguous. Trimming removed 4 bases at V and 1 base at J, with 8 bases between. Looked up from germline, CDR1 is SGHRS and CDR2 is YFSETQ. The CDR3 runs to 14 residues. The CDR3 loop reads CASSPLGTNEKLFF. CDR3 DNA sequence: TGCGCCAGCAGCCCCCTCGGAACTAATGAAAAACTGTTTTTT.

V is TRBV6-6 and J is TRBJ2-7; TRBD1 matches at 7 bases. This CDR3 is 14 amino acids long. CDR1 and CDR2 (germline): MNHNY, SVGAGI (reference sequence). Germline trimming cut 3 bases from V and 2 bases from J; bases unmatched to any gene: 4. CDR3 bases: TGTGCCAGCAGTTATCTAGGGGGCGCCTACGAGCAGTACTTC. It is translated as CASSYLGGAYEQYF.

The chain carries TRBV5-1 and TRBJ2-3; a weak D match, TRBD2 (6 bases). V lost 2 bases and J lost 5, with 9 bases in between. The CDR3 sequence is 13 residues long. From germline, CDR1 is SGHRS and CDR2 YFSETQ. CDR3 protein: CASSFGEEDTQYF. CDR3 nucleotide sequence: TGCGCCAGCAGCTTTGGGGAGGAAGATACGCAGTATTTT.